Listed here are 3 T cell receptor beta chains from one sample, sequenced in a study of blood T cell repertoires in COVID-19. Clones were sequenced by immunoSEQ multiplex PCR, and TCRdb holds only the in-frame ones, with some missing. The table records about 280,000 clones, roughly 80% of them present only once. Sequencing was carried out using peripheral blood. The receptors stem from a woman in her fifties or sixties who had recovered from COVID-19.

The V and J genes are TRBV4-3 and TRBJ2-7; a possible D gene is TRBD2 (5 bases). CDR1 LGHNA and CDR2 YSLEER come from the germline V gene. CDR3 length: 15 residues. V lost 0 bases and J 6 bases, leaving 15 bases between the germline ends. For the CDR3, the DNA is TGCGCCAGCAGCCAAGATTCGGGGTTTCCCGTCGAGCAGTACTTC. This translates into CASSQDSGFPVEQYF.

The CDR3 region is CASSRTYEQYF. Here the CDR3 DNA reads TGTGCCAGCAGCCGTACCTACGAGCAGTACTTC. The chain joins TRBV6-2 or TRBV6-3 to TRBJ2-7; D remains unclear. V lost 6 bases and J lost 2, with 5 bases in between. The germline CDR1 and CDR2 sequences are MNHEY and SVGEGT. This CDR3 spans 11 amino acids.

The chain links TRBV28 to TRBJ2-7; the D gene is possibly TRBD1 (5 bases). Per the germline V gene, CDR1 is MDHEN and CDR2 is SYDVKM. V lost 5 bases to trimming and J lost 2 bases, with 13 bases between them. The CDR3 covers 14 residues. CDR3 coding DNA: TGTGCCAGCAGTCTCCCCCAGGGTACCTACGAGCAGTACTTC. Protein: CASSLPQGTYEQYF.